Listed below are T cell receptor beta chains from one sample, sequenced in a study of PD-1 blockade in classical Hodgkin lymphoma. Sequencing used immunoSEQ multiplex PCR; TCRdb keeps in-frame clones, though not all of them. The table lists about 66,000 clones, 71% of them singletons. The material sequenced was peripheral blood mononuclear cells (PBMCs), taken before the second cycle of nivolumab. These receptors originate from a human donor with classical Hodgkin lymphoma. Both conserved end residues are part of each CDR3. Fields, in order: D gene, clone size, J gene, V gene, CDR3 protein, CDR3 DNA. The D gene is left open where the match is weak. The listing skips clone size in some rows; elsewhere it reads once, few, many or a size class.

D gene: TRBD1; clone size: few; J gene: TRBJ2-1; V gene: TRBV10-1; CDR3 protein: CASSSDRAAYNEQFF; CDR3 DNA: TGCGCCAGCAGTTCAGACAGGGCAGCATACAATGAGCAGTTCTTC
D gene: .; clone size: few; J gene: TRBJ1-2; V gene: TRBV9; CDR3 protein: CASSAQLVGGGYTF; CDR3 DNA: TGTGCCAGCAGCGCCCAGCTCGTGGGGGGCGGCTACACCTTC
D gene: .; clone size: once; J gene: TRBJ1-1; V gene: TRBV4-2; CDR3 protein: CASSQRYPEAFF; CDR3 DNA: TGTGCCAGCAGCCAAAGGTACCCTGAAGCTTTCTTT
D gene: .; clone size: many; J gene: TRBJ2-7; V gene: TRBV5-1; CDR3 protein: CASSVGPIGEQYF; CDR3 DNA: TGCGCCAGCAGCGTGGGACCGATCGGGGAGCAGTACTTC
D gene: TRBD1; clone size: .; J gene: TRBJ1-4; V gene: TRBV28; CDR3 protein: CASSGTGERGLFF; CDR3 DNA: TGTGCCAGCTCCGGGACAGGGGAGAGGGGACTGTTTTTT
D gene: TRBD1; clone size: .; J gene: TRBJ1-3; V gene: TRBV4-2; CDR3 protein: CASGWGRDRFISGNTIYF; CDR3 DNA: TGTGCCAGCGGTTGGGGGCGGGACAGGTTTATATCTGGAAACACCATATATTTT
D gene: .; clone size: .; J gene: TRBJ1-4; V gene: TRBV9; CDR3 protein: CASSPWSGNEKLFF; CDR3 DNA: TGTGCCAGCAGCCCCTGGAGCGGAAATGAAAAACTGTTTTTT
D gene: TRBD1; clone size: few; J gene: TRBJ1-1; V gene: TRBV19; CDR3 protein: CASSRQGDGTEAFF; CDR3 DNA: TGTGCCAGTAGTAGACAGGGAGACGGCACTGAAGCTTTCTTT
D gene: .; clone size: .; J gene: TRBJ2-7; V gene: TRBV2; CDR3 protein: CASSEGAGGYYEQYF; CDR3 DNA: TGTGCCAGCAGTGAGGGGGCAGGGGGGTACTACGAGCAGTACTTC
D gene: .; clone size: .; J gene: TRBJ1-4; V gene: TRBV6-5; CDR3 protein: CASSPMGSREKLFF; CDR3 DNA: TGTGCCAGCAGTCCTATGGGGTCGCGAGAAAAACTGTTTTTT
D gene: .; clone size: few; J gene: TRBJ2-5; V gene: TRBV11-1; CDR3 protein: CASSLEGGLLQETQYF; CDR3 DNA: TGTGCCAGCAGCTTAGAGGGGGGGCTACTACAAGAGACCCAGTACTTC
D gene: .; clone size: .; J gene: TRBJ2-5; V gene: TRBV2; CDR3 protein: CASSQGTTDQETQYF; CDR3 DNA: TGTGCCAGCAGTCAGGGGACAACCGACCAAGAGACCCAGTACTTC
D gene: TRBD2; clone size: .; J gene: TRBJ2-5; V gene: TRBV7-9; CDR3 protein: CASSLGGLGGGQETQYF; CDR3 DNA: TGTGCCAGCAGCTTGGGTGGACTAGGCGGGGGCCAAGAGACCCAGTACTTC
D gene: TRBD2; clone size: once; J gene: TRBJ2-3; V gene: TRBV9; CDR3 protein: CASSVGLAGGSTDTQYF; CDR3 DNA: TGTGCCAGCAGCGTAGGACTAGCGGGAGGCAGCACAGATACGCAGTATTTT
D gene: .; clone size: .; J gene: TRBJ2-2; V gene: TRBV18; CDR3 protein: CASSPVRGTGELFF; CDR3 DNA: TGTGCCAGCTCACCCGTCAGGGGCACCGGGGAGCTGTTTTTT
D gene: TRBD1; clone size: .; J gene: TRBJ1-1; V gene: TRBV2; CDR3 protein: CASTTGQGRSLGAFF; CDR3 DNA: TGTGCCAGCACTACGGGACAGGGACGGTCACTTGGAGCTTTCTTT
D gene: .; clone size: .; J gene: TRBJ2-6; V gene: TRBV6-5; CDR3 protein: CASSYSMGDGSNVLTF; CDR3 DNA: TGTGCCAGCAGTTACTCGATGGGGGATGGGTCCAACGTCCTGACTTTC
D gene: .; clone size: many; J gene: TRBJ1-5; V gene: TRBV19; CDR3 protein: CASRRDNINQPQHF; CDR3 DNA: TGTGCCAGTAGGCGGGACAACATTAATCAGCCCCAGCATTTT
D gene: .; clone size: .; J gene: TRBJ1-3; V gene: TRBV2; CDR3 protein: CASSGESKGNTIYF; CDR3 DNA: TGTGCCAGCAGTGGGGAGAGTAAGGGAAACACCATATATTTT
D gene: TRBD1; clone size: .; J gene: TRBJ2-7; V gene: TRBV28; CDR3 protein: CASIRTGSREQYF; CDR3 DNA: TGTGCCAGCATTAGGACAGGTTCAAGGGAGCAGTACTTC
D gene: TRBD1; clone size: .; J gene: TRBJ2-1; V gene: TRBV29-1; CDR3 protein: CSVGMTGGSYNEQFF; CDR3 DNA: TGCAGCGTTGGAATGACAGGGGGGTCCTACAATGAGCAGTTCTTC
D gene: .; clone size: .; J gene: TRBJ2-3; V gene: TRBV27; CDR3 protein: CASSSGVADTQYF; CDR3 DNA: TGTGCCAGCAGCTCGGGAGTAGCAGATACGCAGTATTTT
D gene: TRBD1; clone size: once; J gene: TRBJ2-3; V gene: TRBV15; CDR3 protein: CATSRGQTDTQYF; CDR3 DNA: TGTGCCACCAGCAGGGGACAGACAGATACGCAGTATTTT
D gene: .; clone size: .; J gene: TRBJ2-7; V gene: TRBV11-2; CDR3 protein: CASSLGSGVFYEQYF; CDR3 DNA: TGTGCCAGCAGCTTAGGGTCGGGAGTGTTCTACGAGCAGTACTTC
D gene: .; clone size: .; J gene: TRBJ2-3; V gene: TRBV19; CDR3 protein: CASRLTGLTSTDTQYF; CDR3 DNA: TGTGCCAGTAGACTAACGGGGTTAACTAGCACAGATACGCAGTATTTT
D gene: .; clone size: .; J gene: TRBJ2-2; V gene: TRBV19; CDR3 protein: CASSILPMLSAGELFF; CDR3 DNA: TGTGCCAGTAGTATTCTCCCCATGTTATCGGCCGGGGAGCTGTTTTTT
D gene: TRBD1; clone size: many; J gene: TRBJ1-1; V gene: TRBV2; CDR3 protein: CASSGSTGGSTEAFF; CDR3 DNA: TGTGCCAGCAGTGGATCTACAGGGGGCAGCACTGAAGCTTTCTTT
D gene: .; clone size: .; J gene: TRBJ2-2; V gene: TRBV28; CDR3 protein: CASSFRPGGSLNTGELFF; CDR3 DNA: TGTGCCAGCAGTTTCCGCCCGGGGGGCTCACTCAACACCGGGGAGCTGTTTTTT